This record covers a single T cell receptor (beta chain). Its matching antigen is unknown. The method was immunoSEQ multiplex PCR; TCRdb's version includes in-frame clones alone and lacks a portion of them. Found here are around 110,000 clones, about 89% of them singletons; the top ten hold over 1.5%. These data are taken from a study of PD-L1 blockade in urothelial cancer. The time point here: peripheral blood 6 weeks after treatment start. Per patient, between 1 and 8 samples were collected at pretreatment and on-treatment time points. Broader study findings: Prediction of better survival came from below-median pretreatment blood TCR clonality.

The V gene lost 6 bases and the J gene lost 3 bases, with 18 bases spanning the gap. The CDR3 length is 15 residues. The germline V gene encodes CDR1 MNHEY and CDR2 SMNVEV (reference sequence). The chain uses TRBV27 and TRBJ2-7; D not resolved. Source: PBMCs, taken around atezolizumab (anti-PD-L1) treatment. This receptor was taken from a man aged 60 to 69 with urothelial cancer. CDR3 nucleotides: TGTGCCAGCAGAGAAGACACCGCCCCTTTCTACGAGCAGTACTTC. Amino acids: CASREDTAPFYEQYF.